These 29 T cell receptor beta chains came from one sample sequenced in a study of T cells of healthy individuals. TCRdb recomputed calls from the 5' RACE reads with MiXCR, one row per CDR3 protein. The sample holds around 40,000 distinct CDR3 sequences, approximately 4.5% seen once. These receptors were obtained from a human donor in good health.

V is TRBV10-3 and J is TRBJ2-1; D possibly uses TRBD1 or TRBD2 (5 bases each). Trimming removed 10 bases at V and 0 bases at J, with 10 bases between. This CDR3 is built from 13 residues. Germline V lookup: CDR1 ENHRY, CDR2 SYGVKD. CDR3 protein: CASGTGSYNEQFF. As DNA, the CDR3 is TGTGCCAGTGGGACGGGCTCCTACAATGAGCAGTTCTTC.

In its sample, this clonotype was seen many times. The chain has TRBV25-1 and TRBJ2-3; D remains ambiguous. This CDR3 spans 14 amino acids. Germline values: CDR1 MGHDK, CDR2 SYGVNS. V shed 0 bases and J shed 2 bases, with 6 bases lying between them. The CDR3 bases are TGTGCCAGCAGTGAATATACTACCACAGATACGCAGTATTTT. It specifies CASSEYTTTDTQYF.

V gene TRBV11-2 combines with J gene TRBJ2-2; D not resolved. Germline V gene sequence: CDR1 SGHAT, CDR2 FQNNGV. The CDR3 is 15 residues long. V was clipped by 5 bases and J by 8 bases, with 18 bases between them. The CDR3 nucleotides read TGTGCCAGCAGCCCCCTAGAGAGTCCCGGAGGGGAGCTGTTTTTT. The encoded protein is CASSPLESPGGELFF.

Ten or more counts support this clonotype. This chain uses TRBV12-3 or TRBV12-4 with TRBJ1-3; no reliable D call. With 1 base removed from V and 0 bases from J, the gap between germline ends came to 4 bases. CDR3 size: 14 residues. CDR3 bases: TGTGCCAGCAGTTTAGGAGGCTCTGGAAACACCATATATTTT. Translated: CASSLGGSGNTIYF.

On this clonotype itself: Possible read error: a much larger clone is one base away. V and J are TRBV7-2 and TRBJ2-5; 13 bases match TRBD2. Trimming at V came to 1 base and at J to 7 bases, leaving 12 bases not matched to a gene. The germline CDR1 and CDR2 sequences are SGHTA and FQGNSA. This CDR3 region has 18 residues. Here the CDR3 reads CASSLEVGLAGNGVTQYF. The CDR3, as DNA: TGTGCCAGCAGCTTAGAGGTGGGACTAGCGGGAAACGGGGTGACCCAGTACTTC.

This clonotype was seen at least ten times. DNA of the CDR3: TGCGCCAGCAGCTTGGCGACGCAGCCAAACACTGAAGCTTTCTTT. It yields the protein CASSLATQPNTEAFF. The J gene is TRBJ1-1, the V gene TRBV5-1, with D unresolved. From germline, CDR1 is SGHRS and CDR2 YFSETQ. Trimming cost V 0 bases and J 2 bases, with 11 bases left between them. This CDR3 contains 15 residues.

This clonotype was detected only a few times. The gene calls are TRBV9 and TRBJ2-6, with D perhaps matching TRBD1 (6 bases). CDR1 is SGDLS and CDR2 is YYNGEE in the germline V gene. V shed 3 bases and J shed 6 bases, with 16 bases lying between them. CDR3 length: 16 amino acids. The CDR3 region is CASSDQQGMMANVLTF. CDR3 DNA: TGTGCCAGCAGCGACCAGCAGGGGATGATGGCCAACGTCCTGACTTTC.

This clonotype was counted ten times or more. The CDR3 nucleotides read TGCAGCGTTGGGGCGGGGGATACGCAGTATTTT. Its translation is CSVGAGDTQYF. The rearrangement joins TRBV29-1 to TRBJ2-3, with D perhaps matching TRBD2 (6 bases). The length of the CDR3 is 11 residues. Looked up from germline, CDR1 is SQVTM and CDR2 is ANQGSEA. Trimming pared 4 bases from V and 6 bases from J, leaving 8 bases between.

This clonotype was observed at least ten times. This chain joins TRBV15 and TRBJ2-5, with D uncertain. This CDR3 is built from 15 residues. The V gene lost 6 bases and the J gene lost 2 bases, with 16 bases spanning the gap. Germline CDR1 and CDR2: LNHNV and YYDKDF (reference sequence). Here the CDR3 reads CATRPTARVQETQYF. CDR3 bases: TGTGCCACCAGACCAACTGCTCGAGTACAAGAGACCCAGTACTTC.

The chain is built from TRBV6-1 and TRBJ1-3, with D tentatively TRBD1 (6 bases). V was cut by 7 bases and J by 5 bases, with 12 bases left in between. CDR1 and CDR2 from the germline V gene are MNHNS and SASEGT. This CDR3 has 13 amino acids. The CDR3 spells CASTPGHRNTIYF. CDR3 DNA sequence: TGTGCCAGCACCCCGGGACACAGAAACACCATATATTTT.

This clonotype was counted many times. The chain uses TRBV7-2 and TRBJ2-2; possible D gene TRBD2, 5 bases. The CDR3 runs to 17 residues. Germline V gene sequence: CDR1 SGHTA, CDR2 FQGNSA. V was pared by 4 bases and J by 1 base, with 16 bases between. Written as DNA, the CDR3 is TGTGCCAGCAGCTCCCCTGCGGGCACCTTGAACACCGGGGAGCTGTTTTTT. It encodes CASSSPAGTLNTGELFF.

This clonotype has at least ten counts. The J gene is TRBJ2-3, the V gene TRBV12-3 or TRBV12-4, with 10 bases aligning to TRBD2. This CDR3 region has 18 residues. V shed 6 bases and J 3 bases; nucleotides not matched to a gene: 15. The DNA for the CDR3 is TGTGCCAGCAGCACTACCTCTAGCGGGAGCTGGGGGACAGATACGCAGTATTTT. Its protein is CASSTTSSGSWGTDTQYF.

This clonotype was seen many times. The gene calls are TRBV28 and TRBJ2-3, with 7 bases fitting TRBD1. The germline CDR1 and CDR2 sequences are MDHEN and SYDVKM. The CDR3 is made up of 14 amino acids. Trimming at V came to 8 bases and at J to 7 bases, leaving 12 bases not matched to a gene. The CDR3 loop is CASSTDRRRHTQYF. In DNA form, the CDR3 reads TGTGCCAGCTCCACGGACAGGAGAAGGCATACGCAGTATTTT.

This clonotype came up many times. The chain is built from TRBV11-2 and TRBJ1-3; 7 bases align to TRBD1. The CDR3 consists of 14 residues. The germline V gene has CDR1 SGHAT and CDR2 FQNNGV. V trimming: 4 bases; J trimming: 4 bases; junction bases outside the gene matches: 4. Written as DNA, the CDR3 is TGTGCCAGCAGCTCGACAGGGAACGGAAACACCATATATTTT. Translation gives CASSSTGNGNTIYF.

This clonotype was counted many times. This chain joins TRBV10-2 and TRBJ2-2; D is perhaps TRBD2 (6 bases). The V and J ends lost 8 bases and 6 bases respectively, with 7 bases between them. This CDR3 region has 11 residues. Germline V gene sequence: CDR1 WSHSY, CDR2 SAAADI. The CDR3, as DNA: TGCGCCAGCGGAGGGCCCGGGGAGCTGTTTTTT. Amino acids: CASGGPGELFF.

This clonotype was seen ten or more times. The V call is TRBV6-1, the J call TRBJ2-6; no clear D gene. The CDR3 is 14 residues long. Germline CDR1 and CDR2: MNHNS and SASEGT. V lost 2 bases to trimming and J lost 3 bases, with 5 bases between them. This CDR3 reads CASSEQVGANVLTF. The CDR3 region has the DNA TGTGCCAGCAGTGAACAGGTTGGGGCCAACGTCCTGACTTTC.

This clonotype was found many times. The V gene is TRBV20-1, the J gene TRBJ2-7; TRBD2 might be the D (7 bases). Trimming cost V 1 base and J 7 bases, with 20 bases left between them. The CDR3 covers 15 residues. Per the germline V gene, CDR1 is DFQATT and CDR2 is SNEGSKA (reference sequence). The CDR3 region is CSARVGGGSPGEQYF. CDR3 sequence (DNA): TGCAGTGCTAGAGTGGGAGGGGGGTCCCCGGGGGAGCAGTACTTC.

This clonotype has a count of ten or more. The CDR3 DNA reads TGTGCCAGCAGCGAAGCGGACGGCGATAGCAATCAGCCCCAGCATTTT. This codes for CASSEADGDSNQPQHF. The V gene is TRBV4-2, the J gene TRBJ1-5, with no clear D. The CDR3 is made up of 16 amino acids. The germline V gene has CDR1 LGHNA and CDR2 YNFKEQ. V was cut by 5 bases and J by 0 bases, with 14 bases left in between.

The V and J genes are TRBV13 and TRBJ2-5; TRBD2 matches 12 bases. J gave up 3 bases and V 5 bases, and 7 bases lay outside the gene matches. The CDR3 loop spans 16 amino acids. Germline assignment: CDR1 PRHDT and CDR2 FYEKMQ (reference sequence). The CDR3 sequence is CASSLGLAGIKETQYF. In DNA form, the CDR3 reads TGTGCCAGCAGCCTTGGACTAGCGGGGATAAAAGAGACCCAGTACTTC.

This clonotype has ten or more counts. DNA for the CDR3: TGTGCCAGCAGCCCCGGACAGGGAATAACTAATGAAAAACTGTTTTTT. Translating gives CASSPGQGITNEKLFF. The chain uses TRBV11-2 and TRBJ1-4, with 8 bases identical to TRBD1. J gave up 1 base and V 5 bases, and 6 bases lay outside the gene matches. This CDR3 is built from 16 residues. CDR1 and CDR2 (germline): SGHAT, FQNNGV.

There are many counts of this clonotype. The rearrangement links TRBV11-2 to TRBJ1-1; TRBD1 agrees at 9 bases. Per germline, CDR1 SGHAT and CDR2 FQNNGV. The CDR3 loop spans 13 amino acids. V lost 4 bases and J lost 8; bases outside the gene matches: 5. CDR3 nucleotide sequence: TGTGCCAGCAGCTCGTCCGGGACAGGGGAAGCTTTCTTT. Residues: CASSSSGTGEAFF.

In this sample, this clonotype turned up many times. The chain recombines TRBV5-5 with TRBJ2-3, with TRBD1 identical over 7 bases. J gave up 1 base and V 2 bases, and 1 base lay outside the gene matches. CDR3 length equals 14 residues. CDR1 is SGHKS, CDR2 YYEKEE, per germline (reference sequence). For the CDR3, the DNA is TGTGCCAGCAGCTTCGGACAGGGCACAGATACGCAGTATTTT. It is translated as CASSFGQGTDTQYF. Using reference TRBV5-5 and TRBJ2-3 for the parts outside the CDR3, the full variable domain is DAGVTQSPTHLIKTRGQQVTLRCSPISGHKSVSWYQQVLGQGPQFIFQYYEKEERGRGNFPDRFSARQFPNYSSELNVNALLLGDSALYLCASSFGQGTDTQYFGPGTRLTVL.

This clonotype has at least ten counts. This sequence joins TRBV3-1 and TRBJ1-6, with D maybe TRBD1 (6 bases). This CDR3 spans 13 amino acids. The germline V gene encodes CDR1 LGHDT and CDR2 YNNKEL (reference sequence). With 5 bases removed from V and 12 bases from J, the gap between germline ends came to 14 bases. CDR3 sequence: CASSRGRDIPLHF. CDR3 DNA sequence: TGTGCCAGCAGCAGGGGGAGGGACATACCCCTCCACTTT.

Details on this clonotype: A much larger clone lies one base from this, so it may be a read error. The rearrangement joins TRBV24-1 to TRBJ1-1; 8 bases agree with TRBD1. Germline CDR1 is KGHDR and CDR2 is SFDVKD. The CDR3 spans 13 residues. The CDR3: CATSEAGGTEAIF. CDR3 coding DNA: TGTGCCACCAGTGAAGCAGGGGGCACTGAAGCTATCTTT.

This clonotype was counted ten times or more. This sequence joins TRBV11-2 and TRBJ1-2; D ambiguous. V gave up 4 bases and J gave up 3 bases, with 15 bases separating them. Germline CDR1 SGHAT, CDR2 FQNNGV. This CDR3 is built from 15 residues. This CDR3 reads CASSSTEGYHYGYTF. Here the CDR3 DNA reads TGTGCCAGCAGCTCGACGGAAGGGTACCACTATGGCTACACCTTC.

This clonotype was seen a few times. The chain recombines TRBV7-9 with TRBJ2-3; TRBD1 is a possible D gene (6 bases). Looked up from germline, CDR1 is SEHNR and CDR2 is FQNEAQ (reference sequence). The CDR3 spans 15 residues. V lost 5 bases and J lost 2, with 14 bases in between. This CDR3 reads CASSLGTPYTDTQYF. DNA of the CDR3: TGTGCCAGCAGCCTAGGGACACCCTACACAGATACGCAGTATTTT.

This clonotype was seen repeatedly, ten times or more. The CDR3 sequence is CASSRQGSYEQYF. The CDR3 DNA is TGTGCCAGTAGCCGACAAGGCTCCTACGAGCAGTACTTC. This chain uses TRBV19 with TRBJ2-7; no clear D gene. This CDR3 contains 13 residues. The V end was cut by 6 bases, the J end by 0 bases, with 9 bases between. The germline V gene encodes CDR1 LNHDA and CDR2 SQIVND (reference sequence).

This clonotype was detected ten times or more. This chain connects TRBV7-2 to TRBJ1-1; D gene unclear. Germline V lookup: CDR1 SGHTA, CDR2 FQGNSA. This CDR3 contains 12 residues. V gave up 3 bases and J gave up 3 bases, with 5 bases separating them. Here the CDR3 DNA reads TGTGCCAGCAGCTTGACGGACACTGAAGCTTTCTTT. Translating it yields CASSLTDTEAFF.

The chain couples TRBV4-1 to TRBJ2-1; D is unresolved. The V end was cut by 3 bases, the J end by 1 base, with 10 bases between. CDR1 is MGHRA and CDR2 is YSYEKL in the germline V gene. The CDR3 runs to 15 residues. The CDR3 protein is CASSQSAPSYNEQFF. In nucleotides, the CDR3 is TGCGCCAGCAGCCAGTCAGCGCCGTCCTACAATGAGCAGTTCTTC.